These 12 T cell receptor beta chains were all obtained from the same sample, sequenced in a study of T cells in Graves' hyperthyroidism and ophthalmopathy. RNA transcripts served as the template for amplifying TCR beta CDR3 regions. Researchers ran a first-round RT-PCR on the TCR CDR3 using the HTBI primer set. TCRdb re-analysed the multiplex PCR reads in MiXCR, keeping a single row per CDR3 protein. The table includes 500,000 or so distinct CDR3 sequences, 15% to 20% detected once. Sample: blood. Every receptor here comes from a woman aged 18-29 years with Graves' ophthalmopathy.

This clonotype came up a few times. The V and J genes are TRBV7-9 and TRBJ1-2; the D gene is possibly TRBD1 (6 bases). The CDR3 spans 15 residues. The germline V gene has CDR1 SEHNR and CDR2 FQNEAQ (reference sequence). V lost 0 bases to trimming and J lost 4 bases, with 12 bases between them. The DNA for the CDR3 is TGTGCCAGCAGCTTAGCAGGGGGGCAGGTCTATGGCTACACCTTC. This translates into CASSLAGGQVYGYTF.

CDR3 sequence (DNA): TGCAGTGCTAGATTAGAGGACGAGCAGTACTTC. This encodes CSARLEDEQYF. V is TRBV20-1 and J is TRBJ2-7; D call uncertain. The CDR3 length is 11 residues. Between the trimmed V and J ends, which lost 2 bases and 5 bases, there was a span of 7 bases. Germline CDR1 is DFQATT and CDR2 is SNEGSKA (reference sequence).

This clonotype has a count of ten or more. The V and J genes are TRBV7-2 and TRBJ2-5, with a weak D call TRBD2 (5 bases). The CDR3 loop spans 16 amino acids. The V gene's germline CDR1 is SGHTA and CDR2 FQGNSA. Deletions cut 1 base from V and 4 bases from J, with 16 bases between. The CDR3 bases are TGTGCCAGCAGCTTAGTATGGTCTAGCAAGGGAGAGACCCAGTACTTC. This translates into CASSLVWSSKGETQYF.

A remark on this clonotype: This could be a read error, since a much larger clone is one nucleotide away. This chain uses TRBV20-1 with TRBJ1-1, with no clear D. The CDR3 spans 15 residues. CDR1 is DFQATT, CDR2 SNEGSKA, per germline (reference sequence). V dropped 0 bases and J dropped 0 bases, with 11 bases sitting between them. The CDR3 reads CSARETWRVNTEAFF. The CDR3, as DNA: TGCAGTGCTAGAGAGACTTGGAGGGTGAACACTGAAGCTTTCTTT.

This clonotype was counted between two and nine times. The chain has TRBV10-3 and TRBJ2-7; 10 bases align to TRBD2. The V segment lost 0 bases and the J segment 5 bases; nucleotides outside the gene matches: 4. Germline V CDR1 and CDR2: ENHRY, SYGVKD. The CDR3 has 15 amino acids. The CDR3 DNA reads TGTGCCATCAGTGAGTCAAGCGGGGGGGCCAACGAGCAGTACTTC. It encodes CAISESSGGANEQYF.

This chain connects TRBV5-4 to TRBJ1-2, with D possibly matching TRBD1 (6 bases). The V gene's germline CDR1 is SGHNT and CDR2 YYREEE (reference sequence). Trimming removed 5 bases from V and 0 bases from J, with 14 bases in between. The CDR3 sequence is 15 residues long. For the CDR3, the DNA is TGTGCCAGCAGAACACAGGGTACGGCTAACTATGGCTACACCTTC. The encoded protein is CASRTQGTANYGYTF.

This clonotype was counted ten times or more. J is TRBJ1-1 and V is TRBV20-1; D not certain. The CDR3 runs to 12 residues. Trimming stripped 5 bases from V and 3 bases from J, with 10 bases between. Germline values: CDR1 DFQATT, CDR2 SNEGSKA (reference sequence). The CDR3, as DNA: TGCAGTGCTGAGGGCAGATACACTGAAGCTTTCTTT. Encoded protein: CSAEGRYTEAFF.

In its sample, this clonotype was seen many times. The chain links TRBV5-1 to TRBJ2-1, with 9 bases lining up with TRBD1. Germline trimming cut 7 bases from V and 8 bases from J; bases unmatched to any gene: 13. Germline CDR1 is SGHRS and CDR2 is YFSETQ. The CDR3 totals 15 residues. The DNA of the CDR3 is TGCGCCAGCTTTACCCGGGACAGGGCTTTGGATGAGCAGTTCTTC. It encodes CASFTRDRALDEQFF.

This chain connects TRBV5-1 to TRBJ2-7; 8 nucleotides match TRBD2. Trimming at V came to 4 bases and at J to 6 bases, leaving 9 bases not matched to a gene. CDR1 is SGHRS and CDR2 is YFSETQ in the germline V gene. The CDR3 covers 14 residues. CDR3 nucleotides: TGCGCCAGCAGCGTTGTAGCGGGGATCGGCGAGCAGTACTTC. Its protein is CASSVVAGIGEQYF.

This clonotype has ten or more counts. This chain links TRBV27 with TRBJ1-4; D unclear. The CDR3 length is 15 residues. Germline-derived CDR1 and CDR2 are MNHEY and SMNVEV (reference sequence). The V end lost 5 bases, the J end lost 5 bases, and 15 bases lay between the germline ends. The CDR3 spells CASSPYGRWNEKLFF. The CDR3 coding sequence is TGTGCCAGCAGTCCCTACGGGCGTTGGAATGAAAAACTGTTTTTT.

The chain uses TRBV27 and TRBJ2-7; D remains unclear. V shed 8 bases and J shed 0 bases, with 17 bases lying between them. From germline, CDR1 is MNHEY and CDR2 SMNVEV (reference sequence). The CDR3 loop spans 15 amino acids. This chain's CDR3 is CASGATSLRSYEQYF. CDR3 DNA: TGTGCCAGCGGTGCCACCAGTCTGCGCTCCTACGAGCAGTACTTC.

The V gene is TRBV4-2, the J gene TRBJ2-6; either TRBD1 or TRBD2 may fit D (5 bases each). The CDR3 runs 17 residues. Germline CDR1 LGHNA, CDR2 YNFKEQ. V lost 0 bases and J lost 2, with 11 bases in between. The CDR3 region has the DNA TGTGCCAGCAGCCAAGATTCCGGGGACCCTGGGGCCAACGTCCTGACTTTC. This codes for CASSQDSGDPGANVLTF.